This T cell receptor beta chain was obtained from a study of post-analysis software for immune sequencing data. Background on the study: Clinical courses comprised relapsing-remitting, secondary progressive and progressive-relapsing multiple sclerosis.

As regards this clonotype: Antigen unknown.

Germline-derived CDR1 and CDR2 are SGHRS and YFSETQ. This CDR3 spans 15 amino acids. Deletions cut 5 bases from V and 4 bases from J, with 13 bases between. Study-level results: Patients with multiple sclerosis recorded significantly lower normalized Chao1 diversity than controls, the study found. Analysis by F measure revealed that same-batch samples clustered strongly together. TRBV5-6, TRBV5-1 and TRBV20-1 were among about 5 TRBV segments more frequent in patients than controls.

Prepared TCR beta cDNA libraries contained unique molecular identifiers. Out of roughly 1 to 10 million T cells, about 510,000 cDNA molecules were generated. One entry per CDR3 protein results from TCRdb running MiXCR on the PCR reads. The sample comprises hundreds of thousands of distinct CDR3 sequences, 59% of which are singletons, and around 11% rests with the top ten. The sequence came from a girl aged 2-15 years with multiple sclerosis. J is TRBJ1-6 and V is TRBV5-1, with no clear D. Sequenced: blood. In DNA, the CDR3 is TGCGCCAGCAGTCTTCAGACGGCTTATAATTCACCCCTCCACTTT. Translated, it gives CASSLQTAYNSPLHF.